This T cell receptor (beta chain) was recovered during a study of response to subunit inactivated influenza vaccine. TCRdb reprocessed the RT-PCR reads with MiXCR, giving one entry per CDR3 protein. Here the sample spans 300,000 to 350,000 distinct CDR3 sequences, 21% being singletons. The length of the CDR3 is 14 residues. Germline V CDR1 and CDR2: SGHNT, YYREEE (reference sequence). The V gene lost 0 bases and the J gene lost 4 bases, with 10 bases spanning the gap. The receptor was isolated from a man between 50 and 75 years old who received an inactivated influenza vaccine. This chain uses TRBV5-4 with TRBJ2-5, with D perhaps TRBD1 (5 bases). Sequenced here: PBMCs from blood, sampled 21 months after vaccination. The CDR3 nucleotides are TGTGCCAGCAGCTTGGGGACAAAGGGAGAGACCCAGTACTTC. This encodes CASSLGTKGETQYF. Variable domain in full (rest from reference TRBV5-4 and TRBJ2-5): ETGVTQSPTHLIKTRGQQVTLRCSSQSGHNTVSWYQQALGQGPQFIFQYYREEENGRGNFPPRFSGLQFPNYSSELNVNALELDDSALYLCASSLGTKGETQYFGPGTRLLVL.